These 10 T cell receptor beta chains share one sample of origin, sequenced in a study of STAT3 mutations in large granular lymphocyte leukemia. Findings of the study overall: At least one immunodominant TCR beta clonotype appeared in every T-cell large granular lymphocyte leukemia patient.

Some clones are missing from TCRdb's copy, which holds only in-frame ones; the method was immunoSEQ multiplex PCR. The sample lists some 10,000 clones, 70% to 90% occurring once. The antigens of these receptors remain unknown. The sequenced material came from peripheral blood mononuclear cells. All receptors derive from a man in his fifties or sixties with T-cell large granular lymphocyte leukemia. Some clones in this sample may be carry-over from other donors' samples.

This sequence joins TRBV27 and TRBJ2-7; 9 bases fit TRBD2. Germline CDR1 MNHEY, CDR2 SMNVEV (reference sequence). J lost 3 bases, V lost 0 bases, and 0 bases had no gene match. The CDR3 is made up of 14 amino acids. The CDR3 spells CASSLSAGGYEQYF. For the CDR3, the DNA is TGTGCCAGCAGTTTATCAGCGGGAGGCTACGAGCAGTACTTC.

V and J are TRBV30 and TRBJ2-7; no definite D call. Trimming cost V 0 bases and J 1 base, with 4 bases left between them. The germline V gene has CDR1 GTSNPN and CDR2 SVGIG (reference sequence). CDR3 length: 12 residues. The CDR3: CAWSVGSYEQYF. In nucleotides, the CDR3 is TGTGCCTGGAGTGTGGGTTCCTACGAGCAGTACTTC. Supplemented by reference TRBV30 and TRBJ2-7, the full variable domain reads SQTIHQWPATLVQPVGSPLSLECTVEGTSNPNLYWYRQAAGRGLQLLFYSVGIGQISSEVPQNLSASRPQDRQFILSSKKLLLSDSGFYLCAWSVGSYEQYFGPGTRLTVT.

The chain combines TRBV5-1 with TRBJ2-1; 8 positions match TRBD1. This CDR3 contains 16 residues. Unmatched junction bases numbered 6, after V lost 4 bases and J lost 0 bases. The germline gives CDR1 SGHRS, CDR2 YFSETQ. Written as DNA, the CDR3 is TGCGCCAGCAGCCCGGTCGGGACAGGCTCCTACAATGAGCAGTTCTTC. Its protein is CASSPVGTGSYNEQFF.

The chain combines TRBV19 with TRBJ2-7, with 8 bases aligning to TRBD1. V lost 3 bases and J lost 5; bases outside the gene matches: 9. Germline CDR1 is LNHDA and CDR2 is SQIVND (reference sequence). CDR3 length: 15 amino acids. The CDR3 spells CASSMGAGGIDEQYF. In DNA, the CDR3 is TGTGCCAGTAGTATGGGGGCAGGGGGCATAGACGAGCAGTACTTC.

The V and J genes are TRBV7-2 and TRBJ2-3; D gene uncertain. CDR1 is SGHTA, CDR2 FQGNSA, per germline. V shed 3 bases and J shed 4 bases, with 2 bases lying between them. CDR3 size: 11 residues. CDR3 amino acids: CASSFSDTQYF. The DNA for the CDR3 is TGTGCCAGCAGCTTTTCAGATACGCAGTATTTT.

V and J are TRBV28 and TRBJ1-2; no firm D call. This CDR3 spans 13 amino acids. Germline values: CDR1 MDHEN, CDR2 SYDVKM. V was cut by 2 bases and J by 7 bases, with 11 bases left in between. DNA for the CDR3: TGTGCCAGCAGTTTAGCCCGAGGCTCTGGCTACACCTTC. Translation: CASSLARGSGYTF.

This clone was counted once. The chain is built from TRBV4-2 and TRBJ1-6, with D possibly TRBD1 on 5 matching bases. The germline V and J ends were trimmed by 3 bases and 5 bases, with 8 bases remaining between them. CDR1 is LGHNA and CDR2 is YNFKEQ in the germline V gene. This CDR3 has 14 residues. The CDR3 nucleotides read TGTGCCAGCAGCCAGGACACCAATAATTCACCCCTCCACTTT. Its protein product is CASSQDTNNSPLHF.

The chain joins TRBV6-5 to TRBJ1-2; D perhaps matches TRBD1 (5 bases). CDR1 and CDR2 (germline): MNHEY, SVGAGI. Trimming pared 6 bases from V and 7 bases from J, leaving 15 bases between. The CDR3 loop spans 13 amino acids. The CDR3 here is CASSPGGESGYTF. The CDR3 DNA is TGTGCCAGCAGCCCCGGGGGGGAAAGTGGCTACACCTTC.

V is TRBV6-1 and J is TRBJ2-2, with D perhaps assigned TRBD1 or TRBD2 (6 bases each). The V gene lost 3 bases and the J gene lost 5 bases, with 16 bases spanning the gap. The CDR3 consists of 16 residues. Germline loops: CDR1 MNHNS, CDR2 SASEGT. The CDR3 DNA follows: TGTGCCAGCAGTGACCCCCACAGGGCGGGGACCGGGGAGCTGTTTTTT. Residues: CASSDPHRAGTGELFF.

The chain is built from TRBV30 and TRBJ2-1; perhaps TRBD2 as D (5 bases). This CDR3 is built from 13 residues. V shed 0 bases and J shed 10 bases, with 13 bases lying between them. CDR1 and CDR2 from the germline V gene are GTSNPN and SVGIG (reference sequence). Here the CDR3 reads CAWSVLGQGEQFF. The CDR3 nucleotides read TGTGCCTGGAGTGTACTAGGTCAAGGAGAGCAGTTCTTC.